Described below is a single T cell receptor (beta chain) sequence and its context. The data stem from a study of blood T cell repertoires in COVID-19. Overall study: The United States, Italy and Spain were the sources of the acute and convalescent COVID-19 samples. The cDNA or gDNA used as material had been derived from T cells, B-cell-depleted T cells, or PBMCs.

The CDR3 extends over 13 amino acids. Trimming stripped 2 bases from V and 6 bases from J, with 10 bases between. The germline gives CDR1 SQVTM, CDR2 ANQGSEA. One Seattle source followed patients from active infection through their disease course. This table comes from immunoSEQ multiplex PCR, and its TCRdb copy is limited to in-frame clones, with some not included. Among about 530,000 clones, approximately 88% were seen once, and the ten largest hold roughly 8%. This chain joins TRBV29-1 and TRBJ2-2, with D unresolved. Sequenced: peripheral blood. The sequence was obtained from a woman in her 50s with COVID-19, enrolled during active disease. The CDR3 DNA follows: TGCAGCGTTGAACCTGGGCAGGCCGGGGAGCTGTTTTTT. It translates to CSVEPGQAGELFF.